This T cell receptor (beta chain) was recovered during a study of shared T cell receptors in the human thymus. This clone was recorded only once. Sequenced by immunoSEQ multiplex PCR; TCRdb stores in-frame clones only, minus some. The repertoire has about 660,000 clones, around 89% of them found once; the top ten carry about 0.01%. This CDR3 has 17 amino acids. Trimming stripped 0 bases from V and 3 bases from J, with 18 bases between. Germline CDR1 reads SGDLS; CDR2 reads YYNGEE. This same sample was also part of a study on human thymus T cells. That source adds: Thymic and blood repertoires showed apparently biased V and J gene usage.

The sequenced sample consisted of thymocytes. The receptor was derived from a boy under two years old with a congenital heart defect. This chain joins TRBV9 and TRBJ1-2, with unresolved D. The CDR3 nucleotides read TGTGCCAGCAGCGTAGCCGAGTCGTCCCCCCGGGACTATGGCTACACCTTC. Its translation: CASSVAESSPRDYGYTF.